The 18 T cell receptor beta chains presented below share a single source sample, sequenced in a study of neurological immune-mediated disorders. From the 5' RACE reads, TCRdb called clonotypes with MiXCR, one entry per CDR3 protein. In the table there are more than 100,000 distinct CDR3 sequences, approximately 11% of which are singletons. Time point described: longitudinal time-point 3. The sequenced material came from PBMCs. The receptors derive from a female donor with HTLV-1-associated myelopathy (HAM/TSP).

The chain links TRBV18 to TRBJ2-7, with TRBD1 matching over 10 bases. The junction had 2 bases not matched to a gene; V was cut back by 4 bases and J by 5 bases. The CDR3 is made up of 13 amino acids. CDR1 KGHSH and CDR2 LQKENI come from the germline V gene. CDR3 sequence (DNA): TGTGCCAGCTCACAGACAGGGGGCGACGAGCAGTACTTC. Encoded protein: CASSQTGGDEQYF.

This clonotype was detected many times. The CDR3 region is CASSLQGSNEKLFF. CDR3 nucleotides: TGCGCCAGCAGCTTGCAAGGTAGCAATGAAAAACTGTTTTTT. This rearrangement joins TRBV5-1 to TRBJ1-4; no reliable D call. The V gene lost 1 base and the J gene lost 5 bases, with 9 bases spanning the gap. Germline CDR1 and CDR2: SGHRS and YFSETQ. This CDR3 is built from 14 residues.

This clonotype was picked up many times. This sequence joins TRBV5-1 and TRBJ2-3, with D perhaps TRBD2 (6 bases). V was cut by 4 bases and J by 3 bases, with 12 bases left in between. Per germline, CDR1 SGHRS and CDR2 YFSETQ. The CDR3 spans 14 residues. CDR3 region: CASSRLDFTDTQYF. The CDR3 DNA follows: TGCGCCAGCAGCCGACTAGATTTTACAGATACGCAGTATTTT.

The CDR3 loop is CASSRRDAVGQYF. CDR3 bases: TGTGCCAGCAGTCGCCGGGACGCCGTGGGGCAGTACTTC. This sequence joins TRBV6-6 and TRBJ2-7; D could derive from TRBD1 or TRBD2 (5 bases each). This CDR3 has 13 amino acids. Trimming stripped 5 bases from V and 9 bases from J, with 17 bases between. Germline V gene sequence: CDR1 MNHNY, CDR2 SVGAGI (reference sequence).

This clonotype appeared a few times. The chain recombines TRBV10-3 with TRBJ2-2; TRBD2 aligns across 7 bases. With V trimmed by 4 bases and J by 1 base, 3 bases remained unmatched. CDR3 length: 15 amino acids. The germline gives CDR1 ENHRY, CDR2 SYGVKD. CDR3 sequence (DNA): TGTGCCATCAGTGCCCGGGGGGTGAACACCGGGGAGCTGTTTTTT. Protein sequence: CAISARGVNTGELFF.

This clonotype showed up many times. The V gene is TRBV6-6, the J gene TRBJ2-3, with D uncertain. CDR3 length: 15 amino acids. Germline V gene sequence: CDR1 MNHNY, CDR2 SVGAGI (reference sequence). V gave up 3 bases and J gave up 2 bases, with 12 bases separating them. CDR3 loop: CASSYGLPNTDTQYF. As DNA, the CDR3 is TGTGCCAGCAGTTATGGGCTGCCAAACACAGATACGCAGTATTTT.

This rearrangement joins TRBV9 to TRBJ2-7; D might be TRBD1 (6 bases). The V end was cut by 5 bases, the J end by 5 bases, with 20 bases between. Germline V gives CDR1 SGDLS, CDR2 YYNGEE. The CDR3 sequence is 15 residues long. The CDR3 bases are TGTGCCAGCAGAGCGGACCCGGGACAAGCCGACGAGCAGTACTTC. It specifies CASRADPGQADEQYF.

In its sample, this clonotype was seen many times. The V and J genes are TRBV7-2 and TRBJ1-2, with a possible D match to TRBD1 (6 bases). Germline V lookup: CDR1 SGHTA, CDR2 FQGNSA. The CDR3 spans 13 residues. V was cut by 6 bases and J by 1 base, with 9 bases left in between. The CDR3 region is CASSTGINYGYTF. CDR3 DNA: TGTGCCAGCAGTACAGGGATTAACTATGGCTACACCTTC.

This clonotype was seen repeatedly, ten times or more. The gene calls are TRBV6-2 or TRBV6-3 and TRBJ2-6; either TRBD1 or TRBD2 may supply D (5 bases each). The V gene's germline CDR1 is MNHEY and CDR2 SVGEGT. Trimming pared 7 bases from V and 0 bases from J, leaving 19 bases between. The CDR3 contains 18 residues. The CDR3 loop is CASTPRGRGGSGANVLTF. The DNA for the CDR3 is TGTGCCAGCACCCCGAGGGGTAGAGGAGGCTCTGGGGCCAACGTCCTGACTTTC.

Ten or more counts support this clonotype. This chain joins TRBV10-3 and TRBJ1-2; D possibly corresponds to TRBD1 (5 bases). This CDR3 spans 15 amino acids. The germline V gene has CDR1 ENHRY and CDR2 SYGVKD. Deletions cut 0 bases from V and 4 bases from J, with 12 bases between. For the CDR3, the DNA is TGTGCCATCAGTGAGTCCGGGGGAAGAGTCTATGGCTACACCTTC. Its protein is CAISESGGRVYGYTF.

This clonotype came up many times. The chain employs TRBV20-1 and TRBJ2-7; D perhaps matches TRBD2 (6 bases). Trimming removed 0 bases from V and 0 bases from J, with 12 bases in between. The germline gives CDR1 DFQATT, CDR2 SNEGSKA (reference sequence). This CDR3 contains 15 residues. The chain's CDR3 is CSARDPGLSSYEQYF. For the CDR3, the DNA is TGCAGTGCTAGAGACCCGGGACTTAGCTCCTACGAGCAGTACTTC.

This chain connects TRBV5-5 to TRBJ2-3; D might be TRBD2 (6 bases). V was shortened by 4 bases and J by 7 bases, with 19 bases between the two germline ends. Germline assignment: CDR1 SGHKS and CDR2 YYEKEE (reference sequence). The CDR3 contains 15 residues. The CDR3 here is CASSPGLHESNTQYF. The CDR3 bases are TGTGCCAGCAGCCCGGGACTCCATGAGTCCAATACGCAGTATTTT.

This clonotype was counted ten times or more. The V gene is TRBV12-3 or TRBV12-4, the J gene TRBJ2-1, with D unclear. CDR3 length equals 12 residues. The V end lost 6 bases, the J end lost 5 bases, and 8 bases lay between the germline ends. CDR3 protein: CASRLFNNEQFF. Written as DNA, the CDR3 is TGTGCCAGCAGACTGTTTAACAATGAGCAGTTCTTC.

This clonotype came up many times. The V and J genes are TRBV7-3 and TRBJ1-1; 9 bases map to TRBD1. The CDR3 loop spans 15 amino acids. From germline, CDR1 is SGHTA and CDR2 FQGTGA. V was clipped by 4 bases and J by 3 bases; unmatched bases: 6. This CDR3 is CASSSLQGAHTEAFF. The CDR3 bases are TGTGCCAGCAGCTCCTTACAGGGGGCGCACACTGAAGCTTTCTTT.

This clonotype was detected many times. V gene TRBV6-1 combines with J gene TRBJ1-2, with 7 bases aligning to TRBD1. CDR3 length: 14 residues. Germline trimming cut 6 bases from V and 4 bases from J; bases unmatched to any gene: 8. From germline, CDR1 is MNHNS and CDR2 SASEGT. The CDR3 spells CASRGTGAAYGYTF. For the CDR3, the DNA is TGTGCCAGCAGGGGCACAGGGGCCGCCTATGGCTACACCTTC.

In its sample, this clonotype was seen a few times. The chain links TRBV5-1 to TRBJ2-3, with 12 bases matching TRBD2. The V gene end was trimmed by 0 bases and the J gene end by 4 bases; junction bases not matched to a gene: 9. The CDR3 sequence is 18 residues long. Germline V gives CDR1 SGHRS, CDR2 YFSETQ. DNA of the CDR3: TGCGCCAGCAGCTTGGAGGCTAGCGGGGGGGCCGGGGCAGATACGCAGTATTTT. It specifies CASSLEASGGAGADTQYF.

This sequence joins TRBV9 and TRBJ2-7; 7 bases agree with TRBD2. CDR1 is SGDLS, CDR2 YYNGEE, per germline. Germline trimming cut 6 bases from V and 3 bases from J; bases unmatched to any gene: 9. The CDR3 is made up of 14 amino acids. CDR3 coding DNA: TGTGCCAGCACTCCTGGGGGGGAAAACTACGAGCAGTACTTC. Its protein is CASTPGGENYEQYF.

This clonotype was picked up many times. This chain connects TRBV6-6 to TRBJ2-7, with 8 nucleotides matching TRBD2. Germline V gives CDR1 MNHNY, CDR2 SVGAGI (reference sequence). V shed 8 bases, J shed 2 bases, and the junction held 8 bases outside the gene matches. The CDR3 runs to 14 residues. The chain's CDR3 is CASRGAGGTYEQYF. CDR3 nucleotides: TGTGCCAGCCGCGGGGCGGGAGGCACCTACGAGCAGTACTTC.